A single sample is the source of the 25 T cell receptor beta chains below, sequenced in a study of blood T cell repertoires in COVID-19. Assay: immunoSEQ multiplex PCR; the TCRdb copy retains only in-frame clones and omits some. The sample yields 68,000 or so clones, around 88% seen once. Sequences were obtained from peripheral blood. The receptors stem from a woman between 65 and 79 years old with acute or convalescent COVID-19.

Only a few counts were recorded for this clone. The chain recombines TRBV15 with TRBJ2-7, with D possibly being TRBD1 (6 bases). The CDR3 is 15 residues long. V was pared by 1 base and J by 2 bases, with 12 bases between. The germline gives CDR1 LNHNV, CDR2 YYDKDF (reference sequence). The CDR3 spells CATSRAATGPYEQYF. As DNA, the CDR3 is TGTGCCACCAGCAGAGCTGCGACAGGCCCCTACGAGCAGTACTTC.

This clone has a single count. The rearrangement uses TRBV12-5 and TRBJ2-5; 9 bases fit TRBD1. V lost 1 base and J lost 5; bases outside the gene matches: 5. CDR1 is LGHNT, CDR2 FRNRAP, per germline. The CDR3 is 15 amino acids. The CDR3 DNA follows: TGTGCTAGTGGTTTGGGGACAGGGGCAGGGGAGACCCAGTACTTC. It is translated as CASGLGTGAGETQYF.

The rearrangement uses TRBV5-5 and TRBJ1-2; D gene ambiguous. Trimming shortened V by 3 bases and J by 0 bases, and 12 bases separated the two germline ends. The length of the CDR3 is 15 residues. Germline-derived CDR1 and CDR2 are SGHKS and YYEKEE (reference sequence). DNA of the CDR3: TGTGCCAGCAGCTCAGTGTCTAGTTCTAACTATGGCTACACCTTC. The encoded protein is CASSSVSSSNYGYTF. Full variable domain (rest looked up from reference TRBV5-5 and TRBJ1-2): DAGVTQSPTHLIKTRGQQVTLRCSPISGHKSVSWYQQVLGQGPQFIFQYYEKEERGRGNFPDRFSARQFPNYSSELNVNALLLGDSALYLCASSSVSSSNYGYTFGSGTRLTVV.

Written as DNA, the CDR3 is TGTGCCAGTAGGGAGTACTCTGGGGCCAACGTCCTGACTTTC. Its translation: CASREYSGANVLTF. This chain uses TRBV19 with TRBJ2-6, with D hard to call. This CDR3 is built from 14 residues. Trimming pared 6 bases from V and 0 bases from J, leaving 6 bases between. Germline V gene lookup returns CDR1 LNHDA and CDR2 SQIVND (reference sequence).

Here the CDR3 DNA reads TGTGCCAGCAGCAAGGACAGACAAGAGACCCAGTACTTC. It specifies CASSKDRQETQYF. The chain couples TRBV7-3 to TRBJ2-5, with D possibly matching TRBD1 (6 bases). From germline, CDR1 is SGHTA and CDR2 FQGTGA. The V end was cut by 5 bases, the J end by 2 bases, with 9 bases between. The CDR3 is 13 residues long. Full variable domain (outside the CDR3, taken from reference TRBV7-3 and TRBJ2-5): GAGVSQTPSNKVTEKGKYVELRCDPISGHTALYWYRQSLGQGPEFLIYFQGTGAADDSGLPNDRFFAVRPEGSVSTLKIQRTERGDSAVYLCASSKDRQETQYFGPGTRLLVL.

The rearrangement joins TRBV12-1 to TRBJ1-5; the D call of TRBD1 is as the table states it, not checked on the DNA. TRBV12-1 constitutes a pseudogene. The CDR3 runs to 14 residues. As DNA, the CDR3 is TGTGCCAGCAGCCCCCACAGGGCAAGCCAGCCCCAGCATTTT. This translates into CASSPHRASQPQHF.

V usage is TRBV11-2 and J usage is TRBJ2-7, with 14 positions matching TRBD2. The germline gives CDR1 SGHAT, CDR2 FQNNGV. Trimming cost V 6 bases and J 0 bases; bases outside gene matches: 13. The CDR3 is 19 residues long. The CDR3 sequence: CASRPLRTSGGQSSYEQYF. The CDR3 DNA follows: TGTGCCAGCAGACCCTTAAGGACTAGCGGGGGGCAGAGCTCCTACGAGCAGTACTTC.

The chain employs TRBV12-3 or TRBV12-4 and TRBJ1-1; TRBD1 might be the D (6 bases). Trimming shortened V by 7 bases and J by 2 bases, and 11 bases separated the two germline ends. The CDR3 runs to 13 residues. The DNA for the CDR3 is TGTGCCAGCATTCTACAGGGAAACACTGAAGCTTTCTTT. This gives the protein CASILQGNTEAFF.

The rearrangement links TRBV4-2 to TRBJ1-1; the D gene is possibly TRBD1 (5 bases). Germline CDR1 LGHNA, CDR2 YNFKEQ. This CDR3 comprises 15 residues. Trimming stripped 1 base from V and 5 bases from J, with 14 bases between. The CDR3 protein is CASSQVGVAATEAFF. CDR3 nucleotides: TGTGCCAGCAGCCAAGTAGGGGTGGCGGCGACTGAAGCTTTCTTT.

V and J are TRBV4-3 and TRBJ1-1; unclear D gene. Per the germline V gene, CDR1 is LGHNA and CDR2 is YSLEER. The CDR3 consists of 13 residues. V lost 0 bases, J lost 4 bases, and 6 bases lay in between. The CDR3 DNA reads TGCGCCAGCAGCCAAGAGGGCTCCACTGAAGCTTTCTTT. Its protein is CASSQEGSTEAFF.

This chain links TRBV25-1 with TRBJ1-1, with no clear D. Germline-derived CDR1 and CDR2 are MGHDK and SYGVNS. This CDR3 is built from 14 residues. V lost 4 bases to trimming and J lost 1 base, with 10 bases between them. The CDR3 region is CASSASDKNTEAFF. The CDR3 bases are TGTGCCAGCAGTGCCAGTGACAAGAACACTGAAGCTTTCTTT.

The rearrangement joins TRBV4-3 to TRBJ1-5; D is uncertain. The ends were cut back, 0 bases at V and 0 bases at J, with 12 bases in the middle. CDR3 length: 17 residues. Germline CDR1 is LGHNA and CDR2 is YSLEER. In DNA, the CDR3 is TGCGCCAGCAGCCAAGATCTATCGGGGTATAGCAATCAGCCCCAGCATTTT. Protein product: CASSQDLSGYSNQPQHF.

This clone appeared once. The genes are TRBV10-1 and TRBJ2-2; 9 bases fit TRBD2. J lost 2 bases, V lost 10 bases, and 11 bases had no gene match. CDR3 length equals 16 residues. Germline V gives CDR1 WNHNN, CDR2 SYGVQD (reference sequence). The CDR3 loop is CATRGREVLNTGELFF. CDR3 nucleotide sequence: TGCGCCACCCGCGGGAGGGAGGTGTTAAACACCGGGGAGCTGTTTTTT.

About this clone: Other DNA sequences in this specimen translate into the identical CDR3. The chain joins TRBV29-1 to TRBJ1-4; 8 positions agree with TRBD1. The germline CDR1 and CDR2 sequences are SQVTM and ANQGSEA. The CDR3 contains 12 residues. The J segment lost 5 bases and the V segment lost 4 bases, leaving 0 bases of the junction unmatched. As DNA, the CDR3 is TGCAGCGTTGGACAGGGGAATGAAAAACTGTTTTTT. It encodes CSVGQGNEKLFF.

A single count supports this clone. The genes are TRBV5-1 and TRBJ2-1; D is perhaps TRBD2 (5 bases). Germline lookup yields CDR1 SGHRS and CDR2 YFSETQ. V lost 0 bases, J lost 9 bases, and 16 bases lay in between. The length of the CDR3 is 15 residues. CDR3 in amino acids: CASSLASPGGFEQFF. CDR3 bases: TGCGCCAGCAGCTTGGCCTCACCCGGAGGATTTGAGCAGTTCTTC.

The chain joins TRBV19 to TRBJ1-2; D is unresolved. Trimming left V 1 base short and J 12 bases short, with 12 bases between. Germline values: CDR1 LNHDA, CDR2 SQIVND (reference sequence). The CDR3 extends over 12 amino acids. This CDR3 reads CASSIGGTAHTF. CDR3 nucleotides: TGTGCCAGTAGTATAGGAGGAACCGCTCACACCTTC.

The chain recombines TRBV3-1 (or the pseudogene TRBV3-2) with TRBJ1-1, with a tentative D call TRBD1 (6 bases). This CDR3 is built from 15 residues. The germline V gene encodes CDR1 LGHDT and CDR2 YNNKEL (reference sequence). Trimming pared 3 bases from V and 3 bases from J, leaving 14 bases between. This CDR3 reads CASSQRRPGDTEAFF. CDR3 nucleotides: TGTGCCAGCAGCCAGCGTAGACCAGGGGACACTGAAGCTTTCTTT.

This clone was recorded a few times. The chain has TRBV6-1 and TRBJ2-2, with D perhaps matching TRBD2 (5 bases). From germline, CDR1 is MNHNS and CDR2 SASEGT. Trimming left V 0 bases short and J 6 bases short, with 5 bases between. The CDR3 covers 13 residues. Written as DNA, the CDR3 is TGTGCCAGCAGTGAAGCGGGAGCCGGGGAGCTGTTTTTT. The encoded protein is CASSEAGAGELFF.

The genes are TRBV4-1 and TRBJ1-4; 9 bases line up with TRBD1. V gave up 4 bases and J gave up 0 bases; unmatched junction bases: 9. This CDR3 is 18 amino acids long. Germline lookup yields CDR1 MGHRA and CDR2 YSYEKL. The CDR3: CASSRLQGAGATNEKLFF. The DNA of the CDR3 is TGCGCCAGCAGCCGCCTACAGGGGGCAGGAGCAACTAATGAAAAACTGTTTTTT.

V and J are TRBV24-1 and TRBJ2-3; TRBD1 might be the D (6 bases). The CDR3 is 15 amino acids. The ends were cut back, 7 bases at V and 4 bases at J, with 17 bases in the middle. Germline-derived CDR1 and CDR2 are KGHDR and SFDVKD. The CDR3 protein is CATSASWGLADTQYF. The CDR3, as DNA: TGTGCCACCAGCGCCTCCTGGGGGCTGGCAGATACGCAGTATTTT.

The chain has TRBV9 and TRBJ2-5, with D possibly being TRBD1 (5 bases). Per the germline V gene, CDR1 is SGDLS and CDR2 is YYNGEE. With 0 bases removed from V and 0 bases from J, the gap between germline ends came to 9 bases. The CDR3 runs to 15 residues. The CDR3 DNA reads as TGTGCCAGCAGCGTAGGGGGCCCAAACCAAGAGACCCAGTACTTC. It yields the protein CASSVGGPNQETQYF. The entire variable domain, with the rest obtained from reference TRBV9 and TRBJ2-5, is as follows: DSGVTQTPKHLITATGQRVTLRCSPRSGDLSVYWYQQSLDQGLQFLIQYYNGEERAKGNILERFSAQQFPDLHSELNLSSLELGDSALYFCASSVGGPNQETQYFGPGTRLLVL.

The rearrangement uses TRBV25-1 and TRBJ2-3, with D possibly matching TRBD2 (6 bases). CDR1 is MGHDK and CDR2 is SYGVNS in the germline V gene. CDR3 length: 14 residues. V lost 3 bases and J lost 0, with 7 bases in between. DNA of the CDR3: TGTGCCAGCAGTGAGGAGGGGAGCACAGATACGCAGTATTTT. It yields the protein CASSEEGSTDTQYF.

This clone was detected only once. This rearrangement joins TRBV5-1 to TRBJ1-1; 7 nucleotides line up with TRBD1. The CDR3 runs 14 residues. CDR1 is SGHRS, CDR2 YFSETQ, per germline. V lost 4 bases to trimming and J lost 2 bases; unmatched junction nucleotides: 5. CDR3 DNA: TGCGCCAGCAGCAGGACAGGTGACAACACTGAAGCTTTCTTT. Protein sequence: CASSRTGDNTEAFF.

The chain combines TRBV2 with TRBJ1-5, with TRBD1 matching 8 bases. CDR1 is SNHLY and CDR2 is FYNNEI in the germline V gene. V was pared by 6 bases and J by 4 bases, with 2 bases of the junction left unmatched. The CDR3 sequence is 13 residues long. The CDR3 is CASSGQGNQPQHF. In DNA form, the CDR3 reads TGTGCCAGCAGCGGACAGGGTAATCAGCCCCAGCATTTT.

The chain is built from TRBV18 and TRBJ1-4, with a weak D call TRBD1 (6 bases). The CDR3 is 14 amino acids. V shed 6 bases and J shed 0 bases, with 8 bases lying between them. Germline V gene sequence: CDR1 KGHSH, CDR2 LQKENI. CDR3 region: CASSRTATNEKLFF. In DNA, the CDR3 is TGTGCCAGCTCCAGGACAGCAACTAATGAAAAACTGTTTTTT.